The T cell receptor (beta chain) under discussion was sequenced for a study of cytomegalovirus exposure and HLA in healthy donors (dated 2017 in TCRdb). About the investigation overall: An earlier analysis of some 600 of the donors reported approximately 300 Gb of sequence data and 117 million unique TCR beta sequences obtained from 150 million to 200 million T cells. Approximately 300 gigabases of sequencing data and some 85 million unique TCR sequences were included in an early release covering 500 to 750 HLA-typed donors. The genetic ancestry cluster associated with self-reported Caucasian donors included over 65% of the approximately 430 genotyped donors. The study was designed to test whether signatures of past pathogen exposure could be identified by cataloging public T cell receptors. The T cell repertoires of 666 subjects were profiled by immunosequencing and related to cytomegalovirus serostatus. Along with the roughly 700-subject first cohort, a separate validation cohort of more than 90 different subjects was used. To predict cytomegalovirus infection status, the study brought together high-throughput TCR immunosequencing, statistical association of individual TCRs with disease status, and machine learning. To study patterns of TCR occurrence, a later analysis re-analyzed previously published TCR beta repertoires from 700 or so donors and added high-resolution HLA genotyping. The later analysis used no new phenotypic data to find candidate immune exposures, relying instead on TCR beta sequences and their occurrence across donors. An earlier analysis of 500 to 750 of the donors applied high-throughput TCR beta sequencing to assess whether each TCR beta V gene segment acted as functional or pseudogenic. Donor age, sex, ethnicity and CMV serostatus were compiled alongside the repertoire data. In a later genetic analysis, genome-wide SNP genotypes for about 65% of the roughly 670 donors were used, and that subset was treated as a discovery cohort. All discovery cohort repertoires had been generated using a single sequencing platform. HLA typing included class I and class II loci at four-digit resolution. The number of typed donors differed by locus: about 620-640 for A, B, C, DRB1 and DQB1; approximately 520 for DQA1; roughly 600 for DPA1; and about 450 for DPB1. About five DR-DQ haplotypes were treated as single units for association and clustering because of strong linkage in the cohort. Across 398 genotyped donors of the cohort, an average of roughly 250,000 unique TCR beta nucleotide sequences per donor were sequenced, and roughly a sixth of those sequences were non-productive. Study-wide conclusions, independent of this receptor: In a later analysis, HLA-associated TCR beta chains were found to be more clonally expanded and to have lower generation probabilities than equally common non-associated chains. A few of the identified cytomegalovirus-associated TCR beta chains were confirmed in vitro to be specific for cytomegalovirus antigens. In a later analysis, several top co-occurrence clusters were reported to appear linked to parvovirus B19, influenza, CMV and Epstein-Barr virus. A further reported finding was that TCR beta sequences accurately predicted the HLA-A and HLA-B alleles for most subjects in the first cohort. Correlated functional status among segregating V segments might be attributable to linkage disequilibrium, but an unknown experimental factor could not be ruled out. HLA typing was unavailable for some donors at each locus, so association tests used only the typed subset. Most CMV-associated TCR beta chains appeared to be HLA-restricted in a later analysis, and the HLA associations seemed to be driven largely by CMV exposure. According to the authors, the approach could potentially be generalized to other disease states and immunological phenotypes. Presence/absence analyses assumed roughly uniform sequencing depth across donors, an assumption that may not hold. According to a later analysis, TCR association rates differed among HLA loci, with DRB1 alleles showing the most associated TCRs and HLA-C alleles showing the fewest. Strong co-occurrence of HLA alleles, especially DR and DQ, made assigning TCR associations to individual alleles difficult. The study listed 170 or so TCR beta chains as associated with cytomegalovirus. A later genetic analysis associated a missense DCLRE1C variant with V-gene and J-gene trimming of TCR beta chains, and an independent cohort replicated the association. Most TCR sequences were observed very rarely across donors, whereas some public TCRs were present in many individuals. Some IMGT-functional V segments, including TRBV6-2 and TRBV6-3, could not be distinguished by the 87-base-pair reads and were therefore excluded. Because counts were too low, under 20 rarely observed V segments, including chromosome 9 orphons, were left out of the earlier analysis of 500 to 750 of the donors. A cluster of highly shared sequence variants was judged likely to represent a technical artifact of the sequencing pipeline. Specific HLA alleles were associated with 16,951 TCR beta sequences at a false discovery rate of 0.05 in a later analysis. Compared with the approximately 720-donor mean, donors in an Asian-associated ancestry cluster had fewer N-insertions in productive TCRs, according to a later genetic analysis. The only immune exposure information available for the cohort was CMV serostatus. This cohort had only TCR beta chains sequenced, and the lack of alpha or paired-chain data limited which features could be detected. In both the original and validation cohorts, the classifier was reported to diagnose cytomegalovirus status with high specificity and sensitivity. An earlier analysis of approximately 500 of the donors showed that most TCR beta V segments appeared in productive rearrangements either about 87% or about 30% of the time, which broadly matched IMGT annotations.

In regard to this clone: Its antigen is unknown. The sample holds no much larger clone one base away, and base qualities are not on file.

Library method: the immunoSEQ multiplex PCR assay. The multiplex PCR relied on a mix of 60 forward primers for TCR Vbeta segments and 13 reverse primers for TCR Jbeta segments. The CDR3 region of rearranged TCR beta genes was amplified from genomic DNA with a multiplex PCR assay. On the Illumina HiSeq System, the amplified TCR beta libraries were sequenced as 87-base-pair reads. The authors' pipeline ran thus. A later analysis counted approximately 74 million unique TCR beta chains across the 550 to 750 repertoires, and around 9.9 million of these chains were shared by at least two donors. Raw reads were error-corrected and collapsed into unique sequences by a nearest-neighbor algorithm in which closely related sequences were merged to remove PCR and sequencing errors. CDR3 sequences were aligned to IMGT reference sequences to assign V, D and J gene segments. Each retained sequence needed at least a six-nucleotide match to both a V gene segment and a J gene segment. A rearrangement was called productive if the CDR3 had no stop codons and remained in frame with V and J, and every other rearrangement was called non-productive. CDR3 was defined by IMGT convention, running from the second conserved V-encoded cysteine to the conserved J-encoded phenylalanine. The earlier analysis of some 540 of the donors excluded any sequence lacking an unambiguous match to a single V gene segment. An earlier analysis of approximately 590 of the donors classified V segments as functional when productive rearrangements were above 56.7% and as segregating when the standard deviation between donors was above 5%. To diagnose cytomegalovirus status from the catalog of TCR beta chain sequences, a statistical classification framework was built. In a later analysis, TCR nucleotide sequences were compared against IMGT/GENE-DB human TR gene sequences so that V and J genes could be assigned. In a later analysis, CDR3 sequences and most-parsimonious VDJ recombination scenarios were assigned using the TCRdist pipeline. In a later analysis, each TCR beta chain was defined by its CDR3 amino acid sequence together with its V-gene family, and reads without a unique V-gene family were excluded. A later analysis removed 592 highly shared, low-generation-probability nucleotide sequences to deal with suspected cross-contamination and a sequencing artifact. In a later analysis, a clonal expansion index was calculated for each public chain from normalized within-repertoire ranks of inferred template counts. In a later analysis, generation probabilities were computed using a VDJ recombination model fitted to out-of-frame rearrangements, and the results were checked against IGoR. In a later analysis, hypergeometric tests were used to score TCR-TCR, TCR-HLA and TCR-CMV co-occurrence, with a repertoire-size bias correction applied to TCR pairs. False discovery rates were estimated in a later analysis by permuting HLA or CMV assignments 20 times. A later analysis grouped co-occurring TCRs with DBSCAN, adding TCRdist sequence similarity when clustering within HLA-allele-positive subsets. Co-occurrence clustering excluded repertoires with fewer than 30,000 or more than 120,000 public chains, plus five with anomalous nucleotide sharing. TCRdb holds this immuneACCESS table with in-frame rearrangements only. Some clones are missing; in checked studies, unresolved V genes explain under half, and the rest has no known cause. The V and J calls and clone size were taken over from that table, and D and trimming were inferred from the DNA. Here the sample has 150,000 or so clones; about 80% occur a single time. The ten largest clones represent 0.5% to 0.85% of the sample.

Trimming removed 3 bases from V and 4 bases from J; the gene matches leave 0 bases unexplained. Per the germline V gene (reference sequence), LNHDA is the CDR1 and SQIVND is the CDR2. The CDR3 spans 15 residues, from the cysteine through the phenylalanine. Only CDR3 DNA is held: 45 bases, read in frame from base 1. The cohort consisted of 666 healthy bone marrow donors. At the time of sampling, all cohort members were nominally healthy, though unrecorded immune exposures were likely present. The donor was CMV seronegative and was included in the group of a few hundred seronegative cohort members. A peripheral blood sample was provided by each donor, and peripheral blood mononuclear cells were used for TCR beta sequencing. The Qiagen DNeasy Blood Extraction Kit was used to extract genomic DNA from the blood cell samples.

Specimen: PBMCs. The chain uses TRBV19 and TRBJ2-2, with 12 bases aligning to TRBD2. This TCR came from a male donor in good health and CMV-seronegative. CDR3 loop: CASSMGLAGTGELFF. The nucleotide sequence reads TGTGCCAGTAGTATGGGACTAGCGGGCACCGGGGAGCTGTTTTTT.